This T cell receptor beta chain comes out of a study of human T cells and chemical hapten exposure. Study background: Sensitization involved placing 2% DPC onto a 2 cm by 2 cm region of upper inner arm skin.

Trimming cost V 4 bases and J 2 bases, with 17 bases left between them. Germline loops: CDR1 SQVTM, CDR2 ANQGSEA. The CDR3 runs to 15 residues. Findings of the study overall: The donor cohort had alopecia, so its immune response may not match that of healthy people.

This clonotype has at least ten counts. Its specificity is unknown. TCRdb redid the calling of the RACE reads with MiXCR, one entry per CDR3 protein. The table includes around 380,000 distinct CDR3 sequences, about 4.4% detected once. Regarding time point: patch test 1, 2 weeks after DPC sensitization. Regarding treatment: therapeutic diphenylcyclopropenone sensitization with weekly scalp DPC. The chain recombines TRBV29-1 with TRBJ2-5, with D perhaps matching TRBD1 (6 bases). This TCR was sampled from a woman in her forties or fifties with alopecia areata. Some clones in this sample may be carry-over from other donors' samples. The sequenced sample was whole blood, obtained in connection with sensitization to the hapten diphenylcyclopropenone (DPC). CDR3: CSVAVGALPQETQYF. For the CDR3, the DNA is TGCAGCGTTGCGGTGGGGGCCCTTCCTCAAGAGACCCAGTACTTC.